This TCR beta chain is from a study of T-cell reconstitution after alpha-beta-depleted transplantation in children. Trimming cost V 1 base and J 6 bases, with 12 bases left between them. The CDR3 has 14 amino acids. Germline CDR1 and CDR2: SEHNR and FQNEAQ (reference sequence). Unique molecular identifiers were incorporated during preparation of the TCRbeta library. TCRdb itself ran the PCR reads through MiXCR, one entry per CDR3 protein. Here the sample spans around 480,000 distinct CDR3 sequences, 30% to 35% being singletons. The clonotype was recovered from a human donor who donated a stem cell graft to a child with aplastic anemia. Material: PBMCs from the stem cell graft donor, obtained from the stem cell graft. The chain carries TRBV7-9 and TRBJ1-2; perhaps TRBD1 as D (5 bases). For the CDR3, the DNA is TGTGCCAGCAGCTTAGTTCCGGGGGAGAATGGCTACACCTTC. Amino acid sequence: CASSLVPGENGYTF.